These 18 T cell receptor beta chains share one sample of origin, sequenced in a study of T cell responses to AZD1222 COVID-19 vaccine. Method: immunoSEQ multiplex PCR; TCRdb's copy keeps in-frame clones and lacks some. In the table there are around 150,000 clones, approximately 92% of which are singletons. Sequenced material: peripheral blood, taken 28 days after the second AZD1222 dose. These receptors originate from an adult who received the AZD1222 COVID-19 vaccine.

The chain uses TRBV7-2 and TRBJ2-3; D ambiguous. There are 14 residues in the CDR3. Germline V lookup: CDR1 SGHTA, CDR2 FQGNSA. V lost 5 bases to trimming and J lost 6 bases, with 15 bases between them. As DNA, the CDR3 is TGTGCCAGCAGCCCGAGGAGCCACGGGGATACGCAGTATTTT. It codes for CASSPRSHGDTQYF.

V is TRBV4-1 and J is TRBJ1-2, with D perhaps matching TRBD1 (6 bases). This CDR3 is built from 15 residues. V shed 2 bases and J shed 4 bases, with 14 bases lying between them. CDR1 and CDR2 from the germline V gene are MGHRA and YSYEKL. The CDR3 DNA reads TGCGCCAGCAGCCAATCTCTTACAGGGCCCTATGGCTACACCTTC. Its protein product is CASSQSLTGPYGYTF.

This sequence joins TRBV28 and TRBJ1-6; 7 bases map to TRBD1. Germline CDR1 MDHEN, CDR2 SYDVKM. V trimming: 5 bases; J trimming: 7 bases; junction bases outside the gene matches: 8. There are 15 residues in the CDR3. CDR3 residues: CASSTLTGFNSPLHF. CDR3 nucleotides: TGTGCCAGCAGTACACTGACAGGGTTCAATTCACCCCTCCACTTT.

In this sample, this clone turned up once. V usage is TRBV5-1 and J usage is TRBJ2-7; TRBD2 matches at 8 bases. Trimming cost V 2 bases and J 0 bases; bases outside gene matches: 4. CDR1 and CDR2 (germline): SGHRS, YFSETQ. This CDR3 is 15 amino acids long. The CDR3, as DNA: TGCGCCAGCAGCTTCTTGAGCGGGAGCTCCTACGAGCAGTACTTC. Translation: CASSFLSGSSYEQYF.

The chain has TRBV27 and TRBJ2-7; tentatively, D is TRBD1 or TRBD2 (5 bases each). The germline gives CDR1 MNHEY, CDR2 SMNVEV (reference sequence). V was clipped by 10 bases and J by 3 bases, with 10 bases between them. This CDR3 comprises 11 residues. The CDR3 DNA is TGTGCCACCCGGGACGACTACGAGCAGTACTTC. This codes for CATRDDYEQYF.

The chain combines TRBV5-1 with TRBJ2-3; TRBD2 matches 12 bases. V trimming: 4 bases; J trimming: 9 bases; junction bases outside the gene matches: 12. The germline V gene encodes CDR1 SGHRS and CDR2 YFSETQ. The CDR3 covers 16 residues. The CDR3 coding sequence is TGCGCCAGCAGCCCAAGACTAGCGGGAGTGTTGGGAACGCAGTATTTT. This translates into CASSPRLAGVLGTQYF. The whole variable domain, filled in from reference TRBV5-1 and TRBJ2-3, reads KAGVTQTPRYLIKTRGQQVTLSCSPISGHRSVSWYQQTPGQGLQFLFEYFSETQRNKGNFPGRFSGRQFSNSRSEMNVSTLELGDSALYLCASSPRLAGVLGTQYFGPGTRLTVL.

As DNA, the CDR3 is TGCGCCAGCAGCTTCCACCAGGGACAGAACTCTGGAAACACCATATATTTT. As protein: CASSFHQGQNSGNTIYF. The rearrangement links TRBV5-1 to TRBJ1-3; 7 nucleotides line up with TRBD1. The CDR3 totals 17 residues. Unmatched junction bases numbered 8, after V lost 2 bases and J lost 0 bases. Germline loops: CDR1 SGHRS, CDR2 YFSETQ.

V is TRBV3-1 (or the pseudogene TRBV3-2) and J is TRBJ2-1, with 9 bases lining up with TRBD2. Germline values: CDR1 LGHDT, CDR2 YNNKEL (reference sequence). With 0 bases clipped from V and 9 bases from J, the junction kept 9 bases outside the gene matches. CDR3 length equals 16 residues. The CDR3 is CASSQDPSGALGEQFF. The CDR3 coding sequence is TGTGCCAGCAGCCAAGATCCTAGCGGGGCTCTGGGTGAGCAGTTCTTC.

This clone has just a few counts. The chain uses TRBV6-1 and TRBJ1-2; 8 nucleotides agree with TRBD1. In germline, CDR1 is MNHNS, CDR2 SASEGT. The trim removed 1 base at V and 8 bases at J, leaving 9 bases unmatched. The CDR3 extends over 15 amino acids. CDR3 sequence reads: CASSEGLDRVGGYTF. The CDR3, as DNA: TGTGCCAGCAGTGAAGGGTTGGACAGGGTAGGGGGCTACACCTTC.

This clone appeared once. The V and J genes are TRBV7-2 and TRBJ1-2; no firm D call. V was pared by 1 base and J by 0 bases, with 9 bases between. Germline V lookup: CDR1 SGHTA, CDR2 FQGNSA. The CDR3 extends over 15 amino acids. CDR3 in amino acids: CASSLVVGSNYGYTF. CDR3 nucleotide sequence: TGTGCCAGCAGCTTAGTGGTGGGGTCTAACTATGGCTACACCTTC.

This rearrangement joins TRBV6-5 to TRBJ2-1; 9 bases fit TRBD2. Germline trimming cut 9 bases from V and 4 bases from J; bases unmatched to any gene: 10. The CDR3 spans 15 residues. Germline CDR1 MNHEY, CDR2 SVGAGI. The CDR3 DNA reads TGTGCCAGGCGGGAGGGGGCCCGCCTATACAATGAGCAGTTCTTC. Translation: CARREGARLYNEQFF.

The V and J genes are TRBV7-2 and TRBJ2-2; 8 nucleotides line up with TRBD1. The V segment lost 3 bases and the J segment 3 bases; nucleotides outside the gene matches: 3. Germline CDR1 and CDR2: SGHTA and FQGNSA. The CDR3 is made up of 15 amino acids. The CDR3 region is CASSLQGADTGELFF. For the CDR3, the DNA is TGTGCCAGCAGCTTGCAGGGGGCGGACACCGGGGAGCTGTTTTTT.

This chain connects TRBV9 to TRBJ2-7, with a weak D call TRBD1 (5 bases). V lost 0 bases and J lost 4, with 11 bases in between. The CDR3 loop spans 14 amino acids. CDR1 SGDLS and CDR2 YYNGEE come from the germline V gene. The CDR3 DNA is TGTGCCAGCAGCGTAGGTTCAGGGCTGTACGAGCAGTACTTC. Protein product: CASSVGSGLYEQYF.

The V and J genes are TRBV2 and TRBJ1-3; D is unresolved. Per germline, CDR1 SNHLY and CDR2 FYNNEI. V lost 5 bases, J lost 4 bases, and 6 bases lay in between. The CDR3 extends over 12 amino acids. The CDR3 reads CASSLTGNTIYF. CDR3 in DNA: TGTGCCAGCAGTCTGACCGGAAACACCATATATTTT.

In its sample, this clone was seen once. This chain links TRBV6-5 with TRBJ1-6, with D perhaps matching TRBD1 (6 bases). Trimming removed 2 bases from V and 8 bases from J, with 13 bases in between. Germline CDR1 reads MNHEY; CDR2 reads SVGAGI. CDR3 length: 15 amino acids. This CDR3 is CASSYGGAVDSPLHF. The DNA for the CDR3 is TGTGCCAGCAGTTACGGGGGGGCAGTGGATTCACCCCTCCACTTT.

This chain links TRBV14 with TRBJ1-1, with a weak D call TRBD1 (6 bases). The CDR3 has 15 amino acids. Germline CDR1 reads SGHDN; CDR2 reads FVKESK. The V end lost 4 bases, the J end lost 2 bases, and 14 bases lay between the germline ends. In DNA, the CDR3 is TGTGCCAGCAGCCTCACCGGGACAATAAACACTGAAGCTTTCTTT. Translation gives CASSLTGTINTEAFF.

This chain joins TRBV6-5 and TRBJ1-2, with TRBD1 matching 9 bases. Germline trimming cut 8 bases from V and 4 bases from J; bases unmatched to any gene: 8. The CDR3 has 14 residues. CDR1 and CDR2 from the germline V gene are MNHEY and SVGAGI. CDR3: CASGGGGQGYGYTF. The CDR3 nucleotides read TGTGCCAGCGGCGGTGGGGGACAGGGCTATGGCTACACCTTC.

The rearrangement links TRBV16 to TRBJ1-2; no reliable D call. Trimming took off 3 bases at V and 8 bases at J, with 10 bases between the two ends. The CDR3 has 12 amino acids. Germline V gene data show CDR1 as KGHSY and CDR2 as FQNENV. CDR3 region: CASSHLTGGYTF. The CDR3 DNA reads TGTGCCAGCAGCCACCTAACGGGGGGCTACACCTTC.